This paragraph covers one T cell receptor beta chain sequence. The data are from a study of T cell changes during pregnancy in multiple sclerosis. With 2 bases clipped from V and 7 bases from J, the junction kept 8 bases outside the gene matches. The germline gives CDR1 SGHDT, CDR2 YYEEEE. The CDR3 loop spans 15 amino acids. Data came from immunoSEQ multiplex PCR; TCRdb stores just in-frame clones and leaves some out. The table records 68,000 or so clones, around 90% of them present only once. The receptor's source is a female donor with multiple sclerosis, enrolled in a pregnancy study. This specimen consisted of peripheral blood, obtained in the second trimester of pregnancy. The J gene is TRBJ2-5, the V gene TRBV5-6; TRBD2 matches 10 bases. The CDR3 DNA reads as TGTGCCAGCAGCTTTGGGACTAGCGCCGGGGGGACCCAGTACTTC. Amino acids: CASSFGTSAGGTQYF.